A single sample is the source of the 27 T cell receptor beta chains below, sequenced in a study of PD-L1 blockade in urothelial cancer (dated by TCRdb to 2015 to 2018). The method behind the library was the immunoSEQ multiplex PCR assay. This is the immuneACCESS table as TCRdb keeps it, with only in-frame sequences that have V and J called. A part of the clones is gone; compared with another copy, unresolved V genes explain less than half, and the rest is unexplained. This sample has about 72,000 clones in its table, and around 80% of those were observed once. The leading ten clones occupy 4% to 6% of the sample. Sequencing used PBMCs, obtained around atezolizumab (anti-PD-L1) treatment. The receptors originated from a man between 65 and 85 years old with urothelial cancer.

The rearrangement uses TRBV25-1 and TRBJ2-7; TRBD1 aligns across 7 bases. In germline, CDR1 is MGHDK, CDR2 SYGVNS. The V segment lost 4 bases and the J segment 3 bases; nucleotides outside the gene matches: 3. CDR3 length: 13 amino acids. The CDR3 is CASSGTGVYEQYF. The CDR3 nucleotides are TGTGCCAGCAGTGGGACAGGAGTCTACGAGCAGTACTTC.

The CDR3, as DNA: TGTGCCAGCAGCTCGCGACCGTCAGACGGCGGGAGATACAATGAGCAGTTCTTC. It is translated as CASSSRPSDGGRYNEQFF. This sequence joins TRBV7-9 and TRBJ2-1; 7 nucleotides align to TRBD2. V shed 4 bases and J 4 bases; nucleotides not matched to a gene: 16. This CDR3 is built from 18 residues. CDR1 and CDR2 from the germline V gene are SEHNR and FQNEAQ (reference sequence).

The CDR3 is CASSLDGRETQYF. CDR3 DNA: TGTGCCAGCAGCTTAGACGGGAGAGAGACCCAGTACTTC. This chain joins TRBV7-9 and TRBJ2-5; D may be TRBD2 (6 bases). Germline assignment: CDR1 SEHNR and CDR2 FQNEAQ (reference sequence). This CDR3 contains 13 residues. The V end lost 1 base, the J end lost 4 bases, and 7 bases lay between the germline ends.

This chain links TRBV5-5 with TRBJ2-3, with 13 bases that match TRBD2. The CDR3 runs to 16 residues. CDR1 and CDR2 (germline): SGHKS, YYEKEE (reference sequence). V shed 0 bases and J 6 bases; nucleotides not matched to a gene: 4. CDR3 protein: CASSLGTSGRVDTQYF. In DNA form, the CDR3 reads TGTGCCAGCAGCTTGGGGACTAGCGGGAGAGTGGATACGCAGTATTTT.

This clone was detected once. The CDR3 sequence: CASSKSSTGLAGLKIAYEQYF. CDR3 coding DNA: TGTGCCAGCAGCAAAAGTTCGACGGGACTAGCGGGACTTAAAATTGCCTACGAGCAGTACTTC. The chain combines TRBV21-1 with TRBJ2-7; TRBD2, the D gene given by the table, was not confirmed from the DNA. TRBV21-1 counts as a pseudogene. The CDR3 loop spans 21 amino acids.

This chain uses TRBV5-1 with TRBJ1-1; 9 nucleotides match TRBD1. Germline trimming cut 5 bases from V and 1 base from J; bases unmatched to any gene: 3. Germline CDR1 SGHRS, CDR2 YFSETQ. This CDR3 has 14 residues. In nucleotides, the CDR3 is TGCGCCAGCAGACAGGGGGCGCCGAACACTGAAGCTTTCTTT. This gives the protein CASRQGAPNTEAFF.

The chain links TRBV7-8 to TRBJ2-1; D may be TRBD2 (6 bases). The CDR3 is made up of 16 amino acids. The V and J ends lost 5 bases and 7 bases respectively, with 21 bases between them. The germline CDR1 and CDR2 sequences are SGHVS and FQNEAQ. Here the CDR3 reads CASSPSGGELGNEQFF. As DNA, the CDR3 is TGTGCCAGCAGCCCGAGTGGAGGGGAGCTGGGAAATGAGCAGTTCTTC.

The chain has TRBV7-3 and TRBJ2-3; 13 bases agree with TRBD2. V was clipped by 4 bases and J by 7 bases; unmatched bases: 5. CDR1 and CDR2 from the germline V gene are SGHTA and FQGTGA. This CDR3 contains 15 residues. The CDR3 DNA reads as TGTGCCAGCAGCTCAGGACTAGCGGGAGTATATACGCAGTATTTT. Translating it yields CASSSGLAGVYTQYF.

This clone was seen once. V and J are TRBV25-1 and TRBJ1-1; tentative D call: TRBD1 (6 bases). The germline V gene has CDR1 MGHDK and CDR2 SYGVNS. V lost 3 bases to trimming and J lost 2 bases, with 13 bases between them. This CDR3 region has 15 residues. CDR3 sequence reads: CASSDHRTANTEAFF. The CDR3 DNA follows: TGTGCCAGCAGTGACCATAGGACAGCTAACACTGAAGCTTTCTTT.

J is TRBJ2-1 and V is TRBV27; 7 positions match TRBD2. The CDR3 length is 16 residues. J gave up 3 bases and V 1 base, and 6 bases lay outside the gene matches. Germline V CDR1 and CDR2: MNHEY, SMNVEV (reference sequence). This chain's CDR3 is CASSLWGTNNYNEQFF. The CDR3 DNA follows: TGTGCCAGCAGTTTATGGGGGACTAACAACTACAATGAGCAGTTCTTC.

The rearrangement uses TRBV5-1 and TRBJ2-7; TRBD1 matches 7 bases. The CDR3 extends over 15 amino acids. Germline values: CDR1 SGHRS, CDR2 YFSETQ. The trim removed 4 bases at V and 2 bases at J, leaving 9 bases unmatched. The DNA of the CDR3 is TGCGCCAGCAGCGGAACAGGGGAACGTCCCTACGAGCAGTACTTC. Amino acids: CASSGTGERPYEQYF.

This clone turned up a few times. The chain combines TRBV6-6 with TRBJ2-3; 9 bases match TRBD1. The V gene's germline CDR1 is MNHNY and CDR2 SVGAGI (reference sequence). After removal of 6 bases from V and 2 bases from J, the junction contained 9 bases not matched to a gene. The CDR3 loop spans 16 amino acids. The CDR3 loop is CASRSGTGRATDTQYF. CDR3 nucleotides: TGTGCCAGCAGAAGTGGGACAGGGAGGGCCACAGATACGCAGTATTTT.

The chain combines TRBV5-1 with TRBJ2-2; tentative D call: TRBD2 (6 bases). The CDR3 runs to 14 residues. Germline CDR1 and CDR2: SGHRS and YFSETQ. The V end lost 0 bases, the J end lost 7 bases, and 10 bases lay between the germline ends. CDR3 residues: CASSLGREGGELFF. The DNA of the CDR3 is TGCGCCAGCAGCTTGGGGCGGGAAGGCGGGGAGCTGTTTTTT.

The CDR3 spells CASSLGQSGYTF. As DNA, the CDR3 is TGTGCCAGCAGCCTGGGACAAAGTGGCTACACCTTC. This chain connects TRBV6-6 to TRBJ1-2; D is possibly TRBD1 (6 bases). The germline CDR1 and CDR2 sequences are MNHNY and SVGAGI (reference sequence). CDR3 length: 12 amino acids. V was trimmed by 6 bases and J by 7 bases, leaving 12 bases between them.

This clone occurred once. The chain is built from TRBV5-1 and TRBJ2-1; weak D call: TRBD1 (5 bases). Looked up from germline, CDR1 is SGHRS and CDR2 is YFSETQ. Trimming pared 0 bases from V and 9 bases from J, leaving 7 bases between. This CDR3 comprises 12 residues. The CDR3 spells CASSLDRGEQFF. CDR3 coding DNA: TGCGCCAGCAGCTTGGATAGGGGTGAGCAGTTCTTC.

The sample holds a few counts of this clone. V usage is TRBV6-1 and J usage is TRBJ2-5; 7 bases match TRBD1. The CDR3 sequence is 15 residues long. Germline-derived CDR1 and CDR2 are MNHNS and SASEGT. Trimming cost V 7 bases and J 4 bases; bases outside gene matches: 12. CDR3 sequence reads: CASKLSTGAGETQYF. In DNA form, the CDR3 reads TGTGCCAGCAAACTGTCTACAGGGGCGGGAGAGACCCAGTACTTC.

The chain couples TRBV5-1 to TRBJ2-7; no clear D. There are 15 residues in the CDR3. V lost 0 bases and J lost 2, with 12 bases in between. In germline, CDR1 is SGHRS, CDR2 YFSETQ. In DNA, the CDR3 is TGCGCCAGCAGCTTGGCGGCAGGAATAACCTACGAGCAGTACTTC. Its protein product is CASSLAAGITYEQYF.

Details on this clone: The sample carries other DNA sequences with the same CDR3. The rearrangement joins TRBV5-1 to TRBJ1-2; D is undetermined. Trimming shortened V by 1 base and J by 2 bases, and 9 bases separated the two germline ends. The germline CDR1 and CDR2 sequences are SGHRS and YFSETQ. The CDR3 runs to 14 residues. Here the CDR3 DNA reads TGCGCCAGCAGCTTGTCTCCGGGGAACTATGGCTACACCTTC. This translates into CASSLSPGNYGYTF.

J is TRBJ2-2 and V is TRBV6-6; D is unresolved. The germline V gene encodes CDR1 MNHNY and CDR2 SVGAGI (reference sequence). The V end was cut by 6 bases, the J end by 1 base, with 9 bases between. The CDR3 totals 14 residues. CDR3: CASSPFLNTGELFF. As DNA, the CDR3 is TGTGCCAGCAGCCCTTTCCTGAACACCGGGGAGCTGTTTTTT.

The CDR3 here is CASSEWERDEQYF. In DNA, the CDR3 is TGTGCCAGCAGTGAATGGGAGCGTGACGAGCAGTACTTC. V and J are TRBV6-1 and TRBJ2-7; tentative D call: TRBD2 (5 bases). The CDR3 covers 13 residues. Germline V gene sequence: CDR1 MNHNS, CDR2 SASEGT. Deletions cut 2 bases from V and 5 bases from J, with 10 bases between.

This clone was detected once. The chain recombines TRBV29-1 with TRBJ1-2, with D possibly being TRBD1 (6 bases). Trimming removed 6 bases at V and 6 bases at J, with 14 bases between. The CDR3 extends over 12 amino acids. Germline V gives CDR1 SQVTM, CDR2 ANQGSEA. The CDR3 DNA reads as TGCAGCGTGGGGGGGCGGGCGGATGGCTACACCTTC. Translation gives CSVGGRADGYTF.

V is TRBV7-3 and J is TRBJ2-6; D gene uncertain. Per the germline V gene, CDR1 is SGHTA and CDR2 is FQGTGA. Trimming stripped 0 bases from V and 10 bases from J, with 7 bases between. The length of the CDR3 is 13 residues. CDR3 protein: CASSLTEANVLTF. As DNA, the CDR3 is TGTGCCAGCAGCTTAACAGAGGCTAACGTCCTGACTTTC.

About this clone itself: Other DNA sequences of this sample code for an identical CDR3. The chain combines TRBV4-1 with TRBJ1-5; the match to TRBD1 covers 7 bases. J gave up 6 bases and V 6 bases, and 8 bases lay outside the gene matches. This CDR3 comprises 14 residues. The germline V gene encodes CDR1 MGHRA and CDR2 YSYEKL. The CDR3 sequence: CASSRRQGGQPQHF. In DNA, the CDR3 is TGCGCCAGCAGTCGCCGACAGGGCGGTCAGCCCCAGCATTTT.

The V and J genes are TRBV28 and TRBJ2-7; D possibly corresponds to TRBD2 (7 bases). The germline V and J ends were trimmed by 2 bases and 7 bases, with 18 bases remaining between them. CDR3 length: 15 residues. The V gene's germline CDR1 is MDHEN and CDR2 SYDVKM. The CDR3 DNA is TGTGCCAGCAGTTTAGGAGGGGGGGCTCGGTGGGAGCAGTACTTC. Residues: CASSLGGGARWEQYF.

V and J are TRBV11-2 and TRBJ2-2; 9 positions agree with TRBD2. The CDR3 is 17 amino acids. CDR1 is SGHAT and CDR2 is FQNNGV in the germline V gene. V lost 5 bases to trimming and J lost 4 bases; unmatched junction nucleotides: 11. The chain's CDR3 is CASSMASGMTGTGELFF. The CDR3 DNA reads TGTGCCAGCAGCATGGCTAGCGGGATGACCGGCACCGGGGAGCTGTTTTTT.

This clone has just one count. This chain uses TRBV9 with TRBJ2-4; TRBD1 matches 9 bases. Germline lookup yields CDR1 SGDLS and CDR2 YYNGEE. The CDR3 consists of 15 residues. Trimming at V came to 3 bases and at J to 7 bases, leaving 8 bases not matched to a gene. Written as DNA, the CDR3 is TGTGCCAGCAGCGCAATGACAGGGGGACCCAACATTCAGTACTTC. Translation gives CASSAMTGGPNIQYF.

This sequence joins TRBV5-6 and TRBJ2-7, with 9 bases lining up with TRBD2. This CDR3 region has 16 residues. Trimming took 6 bases from V and 1 from J; bases not matched to a gene: 11. The V gene's germline CDR1 is SGHDT and CDR2 YYEEEE. The CDR3 reads CASTTPRTSVSYEQYF. DNA of the CDR3: TGTGCCAGCACCACCCCTCGGACTAGCGTGTCCTACGAGCAGTACTTC.